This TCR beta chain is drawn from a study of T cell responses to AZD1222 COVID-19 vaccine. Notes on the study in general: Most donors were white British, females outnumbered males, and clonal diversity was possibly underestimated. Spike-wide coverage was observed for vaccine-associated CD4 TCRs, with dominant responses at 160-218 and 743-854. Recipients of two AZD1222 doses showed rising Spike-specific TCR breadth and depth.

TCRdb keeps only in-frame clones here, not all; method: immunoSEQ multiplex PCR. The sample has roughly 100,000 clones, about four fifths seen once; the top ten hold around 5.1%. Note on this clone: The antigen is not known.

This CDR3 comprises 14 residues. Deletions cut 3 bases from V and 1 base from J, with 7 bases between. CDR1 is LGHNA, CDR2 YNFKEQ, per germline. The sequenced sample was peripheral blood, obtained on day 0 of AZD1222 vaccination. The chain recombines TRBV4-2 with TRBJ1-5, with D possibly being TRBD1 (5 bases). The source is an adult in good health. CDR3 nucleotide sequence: TGTGCCAGCAGCCATTCAGGGAGCAATCAGCCCCAGCATTTT. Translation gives CASSHSGSNQPQHF.